The 25 T cell receptor beta chains in this list originate from one sample, sequenced in a study of shared clonotypes between healthy human individuals. Naive CD8 cells lacked CD45RO and underwent positive selection for CCR7, leaving out terminally differentiated effector memory CD45RA+ cells. Clones were read by immunoSEQ multiplex PCR, and TCRdb kept only the in-frame ones, dropping some. The repertoire holds 500,000 to 700,000 clones, approximately 95% seen once, with about 0.11% in the top ten. Sequences were obtained from naive CD8+ T cells sorted from blood. The receptors here all came from a woman in her twenties or thirties in good health.

This chain uses TRBV5-4 with TRBJ1-5; D is unclear. Germline V gene sequence: CDR1 SGHNT, CDR2 YYREEE (reference sequence). The CDR3 is 15 amino acids. Trimming cost V 4 bases and J 8 bases, with 19 bases left between them. This CDR3 is CASSRSGRSGEPQHF. CDR3 bases: TGTGCCAGCAGCCGTTCAGGACGCTCCGGGGAGCCCCAGCATTTT. The variable domain in full, completed from reference TRBV5-4 and TRBJ1-5, reads ETGVTQSPTHLIKTRGQQVTLRCSSQSGHNTVSWYQQALGQGPQFIFQYYREEENGRGNFPPRFSGLQFPNYSSELNVNALELDDSALYLCASSRSGRSGEPQHFGDGTRLSIL.

This rearrangement joins TRBV28 to TRBJ1-1; D remains ambiguous. Germline V lookup: CDR1 MDHEN, CDR2 SYDVKM. Trimming removed 5 bases from V and 0 bases from J, with 16 bases in between. The CDR3 contains 16 residues. CDR3 nucleotides: TGTGCCAGCAGTCCCTGGTCCCAGACTTTGAACACTGAAGCTTTCTTT. This encodes CASSPWSQTLNTEAFF.

The rearrangement links TRBV16 to TRBJ1-5; D might be TRBD1 (5 bases). Germline V CDR1 and CDR2: KGHSY, FQNENV. The CDR3 consists of 14 residues. Trimming removed 0 bases at V and 5 bases at J, with 8 bases between. In DNA, the CDR3 is TGTGCCAGCAGCCAATCCAGGGCACATCAGCCCCAGCATTTT. As protein: CASSQSRAHQPQHF. Based on the CDR3 plus reference TRBV16 and TRBJ1-5, the full variable domain is GEEVAQTPKHLVRGEGQKAKLYCAPIKGHSYVFWYQQVLKNEFKFLISFQNENVFDETGMPKERFSAKCLPNSPCSLEIQATKLEDSAVYFCASSQSRAHQPQHFGDGTRLSIL.

The chain has TRBV7-8 and TRBJ2-5, with 13 bases lining up with TRBD2. The CDR3 loop spans 18 amino acids. V was clipped by 1 base and J by 1 base; unmatched bases: 6. CDR1 is SGHVS and CDR2 is FQNEAQ in the germline V gene. CDR3 nucleotide sequence: TGTGCCAGCAGCTTAGGTTGGGGACTAGCGGGGATCCAAGAGACCCAGTACTTC. Its translation: CASSLGWGLAGIQETQYF.

The chain links TRBV4-2 to TRBJ2-1, with 12 bases aligning to TRBD2. V shed 4 bases, J shed 2 bases, and the junction held 6 bases outside the gene matches. CDR3 length equals 17 residues. Germline V gene data show CDR1 as LGHNA and CDR2 as YNFKEQ. Here the CDR3 DNA reads TGTGCCAGCAGCCTGAGGACTAGCGGGGCGACCTACAATGAGCAGTTCTTC. Its translation is CASSLRTSGATYNEQFF.

The CDR3 coding sequence is TGTGCCAGTAGTATCCGGGGGGCGGGGATGGATGAGCAGTTCTTC. As protein: CASSIRGAGMDEQFF. The chain combines TRBV19 with TRBJ2-1, with a possible D match to TRBD2 (7 bases). The CDR3 length is 15 residues. The V end was cut by 3 bases, the J end by 8 bases, with 17 bases between. CDR1 is LNHDA and CDR2 is SQIVND in the germline V gene (reference sequence).

V gene TRBV6-6 combines with J gene TRBJ2-1, with 12 nucleotides matching TRBD2. Germline loops: CDR1 MNHNY, CDR2 SVGAGI (reference sequence). The CDR3 contains 15 residues. The junction had 3 bases not matched to a gene; V was cut back by 5 bases and J by 4 bases. This CDR3 reads CASSKGTSGYNEQFF. Written as DNA, the CDR3 is TGTGCCAGCAGTAAAGGGACTAGCGGGTACAATGAGCAGTTCTTC.

The chain is built from TRBV28 and TRBJ2-1, with a tentative D call TRBD2 (5 bases). The CDR3 spans 17 residues. Germline CDR1 reads MDHEN; CDR2 reads SYDVKM. The germline V and J ends were trimmed by 3 bases and 0 bases, with 15 bases remaining between them. The CDR3 bases are TGTGCCAGCAGTTTCCGCCTCAGGAGGAGCTCCTACAATGAGCAGTTCTTC. It translates to CASSFRLRRSSYNEQFF. Based on the CDR3 plus reference TRBV28 and TRBJ2-1, the full variable domain is DVKVTQSSRYLVKRTGEKVFLECVQDMDHENMFWYRQDPGLGLRLIYFSYDVKMKEKGDIPEGYSVSREKKERFSLILESASTNQTSMYLCASSFRLRRSSYNEQFFGPGTRLTVL.

The rearrangement links TRBV4-1 to TRBJ2-7; 10 bases line up with TRBD1. The V segment lost 3 bases and the J segment 6 bases; nucleotides outside the gene matches: 5. CDR3 length: 14 residues. Germline V gene sequence: CDR1 MGHRA, CDR2 YSYEKL. The CDR3 nucleotides read TGCGCCAGCAGCCATCGGACAGGGGGGGCCGAGCAGTACTTC. Translation: CASSHRTGGAEQYF.

The rearrangement uses TRBV5-1 and TRBJ1-1; perhaps TRBD1 as D (6 bases). With 4 bases removed from V and 2 bases from J, the gap between germline ends came to 12 bases. Germline-derived CDR1 and CDR2 are SGHRS and YFSETQ. The CDR3 has 14 residues. The CDR3 sequence is CASSPDSYNTEAFF. The CDR3 bases are TGCGCCAGCAGCCCGGACAGCTATAACACTGAAGCTTTCTTT. The variable domain in full, with the rest retrieved from reference TRBV5-1 and TRBJ1-1, is KAGVTQTPRYLIKTRGQQVTLSCSPISGHRSVSWYQQTPGQGLQFLFEYFSETQRNKGNFPGRFSGRQFSNSRSEMNVSTLELGDSALYLCASSPDSYNTEAFFGQGTRLTVV.

The gene calls are TRBV11-2 and TRBJ1-6; 8 nucleotides line up with TRBD1. The CDR3 loop spans 15 amino acids. J was trimmed by 10 bases and V by 4 bases; bases with no gene match: 9. Germline V gives CDR1 SGHAT, CDR2 FQNNGV. The CDR3 sequence is CASSSLRGRKSPLHF. The CDR3 coding sequence is TGTGCCAGCAGCTCCCTCAGGGGGCGTAAATCACCCCTCCACTTT. Based on the CDR3 plus reference TRBV11-2 and TRBJ1-6, the full variable domain is EAGVAQSPRYKIIEKRQSVAFWCNPISGHATLYWYQQILGQGPKLLIQFQNNGVVDDSQLPKDRFSAERLKGVDSTLKIQPAKLEDSAVYLCASSSLRGRKSPLHFGNGTRLTVT.

V is TRBV19 and J is TRBJ2-1; D possibly corresponds to TRBD2 (6 bases). This CDR3 is 14 amino acids long. CDR1 and CDR2 from the germline V gene are LNHDA and SQIVND (reference sequence). V was trimmed by 8 bases and J by 4 bases, leaving 15 bases between them. The CDR3: CASAARAGYNEQFF. DNA of the CDR3: TGTGCCAGTGCCGCACGGGCGGGGTACAATGAGCAGTTCTTC. The variable domain in full, with the rest retrieved from reference TRBV19 and TRBJ2-1, is DGGITQSPKYLFRKEGQNVTLSCEQNLNHDAMYWYRQDPGQGLRLIYYSQIVNDFQKGDIAEGYSVSREKKESFPLTVTSAQKNPTAFYLCASAARAGYNEQFFGPGTRLTVL.

Remarks on this clone: An end of the junction does not agree with germline; a read error may underlie this. J is TRBJ1-1 and V is TRBV6-5; the D is unclear. The CDR3 length is 14 residues. In germline, CDR1 is MNHEY, CDR2 SVGAGI. CDR3 protein: CASSYSTGITVAFF. The DNA for the CDR3 is TGTGCCAGCAGTTACTCGACCGGAATTACTGTAGCTTTCTTT.

The chain couples TRBV29-1 to TRBJ2-1, with unresolved D. CDR3 length equals 10 residues. V was shortened by 5 bases and J by 5 bases, with 4 bases between the two germline ends. CDR1 SQVTM and CDR2 ANQGSEA come from the germline V gene. The CDR3 nucleotides are TGCAGCGTTTTCAACAATGAGCAGTTCTTC. Translating it yields CSVFNNEQFF.

Comments on this clone: Within the sample, other DNA sequences also encode this same CDR3. The genes are TRBV27 and TRBJ1-1; D might be TRBD1 (6 bases). CDR1 is MNHEY and CDR2 is SMNVEV in the germline V gene (reference sequence). This CDR3 has 15 amino acids. Trimming cost V 2 bases and J 3 bases, with 13 bases left between them. This CDR3 reads CASSLRGGGYTEAFF. The CDR3 DNA follows: TGTGCCAGCAGTTTAAGAGGAGGGGGGTACACTGAAGCTTTCTTT.

V is TRBV10-2 and J is TRBJ1-5; D gene unclear. The germline V gene encodes CDR1 WSHSY and CDR2 SAAADI. V was pared by 6 bases and J by 7 bases, with 16 bases between. The CDR3 has 14 residues. The CDR3 DNA reads TGCGCCAGCAGGGGCCATGAGGCTGGACAGCCCCAGCATTTT. This encodes CASRGHEAGQPQHF.

The gene calls are TRBV19 and TRBJ1-1, with 9 bases aligning to TRBD1. Germline V gene data show CDR1 as LNHDA and CDR2 as SQIVND (reference sequence). There are 14 residues in the CDR3. J lost 4 bases, V lost 10 bases, and 10 bases had no gene match. The CDR3 region has the DNA TGTGCCACTACGGGACAGGGAAGAATCACTGAAGCTTTCTTT. Amino acid sequence: CATTGQGRITEAFF.

This chain connects TRBV27 to TRBJ2-7; D unresolved. Germline V gives CDR1 MNHEY, CDR2 SMNVEV (reference sequence). CDR3 length equals 14 residues. V was pared by 6 bases and J by 5 bases, with 17 bases between. CDR3 loop: CASSPTGIIDEQYF. CDR3 in DNA: TGTGCCAGCAGCCCGACTGGAATCATCGACGAGCAGTACTTC.

The rearrangement joins TRBV2 to TRBJ2-2; possible D gene TRBD2, 6 bases. This CDR3 comprises 14 residues. Germline CDR1 SNHLY, CDR2 FYNNEI. CDR3 loop: CASRDVGDSGELFF. The CDR3 coding sequence is TGTGCTAGTCGGGACGTGGGGGACTCCGGGGAGCTGTTTTTT.

The chain couples TRBV30 to TRBJ2-5, with D perhaps assigned TRBD1 or TRBD2 (6 bases each). CDR3 length: 14 amino acids. Germline V CDR1 and CDR2: GTSNPN, SVGIG (reference sequence). Trimming took 0 bases from V and 4 from J, leaving 12 bases between them. CDR3 DNA: TGTGCCTGGAGTGTCGGCAGGGGAGGAGAGACCCAGTACTTC. Translation gives CAWSVGRGGETQYF.

This clone was seen once. The J gene is TRBJ2-1, the V gene TRBV19; 7 bases match TRBD2. With V trimmed by 0 bases and J by 1 base, 3 bases remained unmatched. CDR3 length: 16 residues. CDR1 and CDR2 (germline): LNHDA, SQIVND (reference sequence). The CDR3 reads CASSIEAGVSYNEQFF. CDR3 coding DNA: TGTGCCAGTAGTATAGAGGCGGGAGTGTCCTACAATGAGCAGTTCTTC.

The chain combines TRBV27 with TRBJ2-1; 7 bases fit TRBD2. The CDR3 totals 14 residues. J lost 7 bases, V lost 2 bases, and 5 bases had no gene match. From germline, CDR1 is MNHEY and CDR2 SMNVEV (reference sequence). The CDR3 spells CASSLAGLQNEQFF. Written as DNA, the CDR3 is TGTGCCAGCAGTTTAGCGGGACTACAGAATGAGCAGTTCTTC.

This sequence joins TRBV6-1 and TRBJ2-1; D is perhaps TRBD2 (5 bases). The CDR3 consists of 14 residues. Germline lookup yields CDR1 MNHNS and CDR2 SASEGT. V was shortened by 8 bases and J by 3 bases, with 14 bases between the two germline ends. This chain's CDR3 is CASLSKAGYNEQFF. For the CDR3, the DNA is TGTGCCAGCTTGTCTAAGGCGGGCTACAATGAGCAGTTCTTC.

This sequence joins TRBV29-1 and TRBJ1-2, with TRBD1 as a possible D gene (6 bases). V lost 7 bases and J lost 0, with 18 bases in between. This CDR3 spans 15 amino acids. CDR1 is SQVTM, CDR2 ANQGSEA, per germline. CDR3 amino acids: CSALGGHQSNYGYTF. In DNA form, the CDR3 reads TGCAGCGCCTTAGGGGGACACCAGTCTAACTATGGCTACACCTTC.

This chain connects TRBV19 to TRBJ2-7; D possibly matches TRBD1 or TRBD2 (5 bases each). Per germline, CDR1 LNHDA and CDR2 SQIVND (reference sequence). V was cut by 4 bases and J by 5 bases, with 15 bases left in between. The CDR3 covers 14 residues. DNA for the CDR3: TGTGCCAGTAGTACACAGCCCGAGGGACACGAGCAGTACTTC. Translated: CASSTQPEGHEQYF.